This TCR beta chain came from a study of shared clonotypes between healthy human individuals (dated by TCRdb to 2019 to 2021). Notes on the research overall: The cohort included a few men and two women between 18 and 49 years of age. For each donor, CD4 naive and CD4 memory were each given three plates, CD8 naive was given two plates, and CD8 memory was given one plate. The study deeply sequenced blood TCR repertoires of about five healthy adults to estimate repertoire size and the extent of clonotype sharing between individuals. Libraries were prepared and TCR repertoires were sequenced by different laboratories using diverse techniques, in order to increase sequencing depth and limit assay-specific biases. Each donor's leukapheresis produced roughly between roughly 0.85 and 10 billion PBMCs. Paper-wide results and their limitations: Because the study included only a small number of donors, the genetic and exposure-history diversity represented was limited. Based on pairwise subsampling, the degree of clonotype sharing among donors was expected to be affected by sequencing depth. Sampling was restricted to blood, and TCR repertoires in tissue are likely to differ from TCR repertoires in blood. Naive subsets generally had larger estimated clonotype richness than memory subsets did. Even with the large sequencing depth, rarefaction of the sorted-subset datasets indicated that sequencing was incomplete. Compared with non-shared clonotypes, the clonotypes found in all four sorted-subset donors had higher generation probabilities. About 5% of naive CD4, 3% to 3.5% of naive CD8, about 2.1% of memory CD4, and around 0.4% of memory CD8 clonotypes were shared across four donors.

As regards this clone: No cognate antigen has been identified for it. No base-level quality is on record; no much larger clone is a single base apart.

Healthy HIV-negative adults with no recently reported acute infections or vaccinations were included as donors. Every donor was a Caucasian adult living in Nashville, Tennessee, USA. CD4+ T cells were enriched by magnetic negative selection, after which naive cells were positively selected on CD45RA and the negative fraction was taken as the memory subset. Blood was collected by leukapheresis, and PBMCs were isolated by Ficoll-Histopaque density gradient centrifugation and then cryopreserved in liquid nitrogen vapor phase. Purity and quantity of every magnetically sorted T cell population were checked by analytical flow cytometry. Each sorted fraction had its genomic DNA isolated and then quantified by UV absorbance on a Nanodrop 2000c. The germline V gene (reference sequence) yields SGHNT for CDR1 and YYREEE for CDR2. V is pruned by 3 bases and J by 2 bases, leaving 14 bases of the junction without a gene match. The CDR3 measures 18 amino acids from cysteine to phenylalanine. Only the CDR3 region is kept as DNA, spanning 54 bases read in frame from base 1.

Using the deep immunoSEQ assay, TCR CDR3 regions were amplified from genomic DNA by multiplex PCR. Extracted genomic DNA from each cell subset was spread evenly across all wells of several immunoSEQ 96-well plates, with each plate serving as a replicate. Each replicate PCR for sorted subsets received around 200 ng genomic DNA, equal to some 32,000 T cell genomes. Purified libraries were measured with a Qubit 3.0 fluorometer, size-checked on a Bioanalyzer 2100, and measured again with the KAPA Library Quantification kit. Every immunoSEQ 96-well plate was sequenced on a dedicated single-read 150-cycle Illumina NextSeq 550 flow cell. Processing in the source paper ran as follows. Because the immunoSEQ output included only junctional sequences and no quality scores, the filtering could not be the same as the filtering used for full-length reads. Sequences were annotated with PyIR, a Python wrapper for IgBLAST v1.9, and V/J genes and CDR3 were assigned using IMGT germline references. Reads with weak V/J assignments (E-value above 1e-6), missing CDR3, stop codons, out-of-frame junctions, or ambiguous translated residues were removed. V3J clonotypes were defined as sequences sharing an identical inferred V gene, J gene, and CDR3 amino acid sequence. To compute the percentage overlap between repertoires, the number of shared unique clonotypes was divided by the size of the smaller repertoire. Three approaches were used to assess repertoire richness: RTK rarefaction, the Chao1 estimator, and Recon v2.1 estimates of unobserved clonotypes. For all TCRbeta clonotypes obtained by the gDNA method from several donors, generation probabilities were computed with OLGA. TCRdb took this table from immuneACCESS and kept in-frame rearrangements with V and J called. Such tables lack part of the clones; where checked against another copy, unresolved V genes explain under half of the gap, and the rest is unexplained. That table is the source of V, J and clone size, and D and trimming were worked out from the DNA. Within this sample are over a million clones, with around 98% of them counted one time only. The ten most abundant clones make up 0.45% of the sample.

The sample consisted of naive CD4+ T cells sorted from blood. Reading the label with the study, this specimen's cell subset or site is: CD45RA+ positively selected. The origin of this receptor is a man aged 25-45 years in good health. The chain links TRBV5-4 with TRBJ2-5; 9 junctional bases match TRBD2. The DNA sequence reads TGTGCCAGCAGCTGGGGGTTGTCATCTAGCGGGAAGCAAGAGACCCAGTACTTC. Protein translation: CASSWGLSSSGKQETQYF.